This T cell receptor beta chain stems from a study of blood T cell repertoires in COVID-19. Overall study context: The study drew acute and convalescent COVID-19 samples from the United States, Italy and Spain.

The protocol was immunoSEQ multiplex PCR, while the TCRdb copy is restricted to in-frame clones and leaves out a portion. The sample lists approximately 90,000 clones, around 87% occurring once. The CDR3 covers 17 residues. The trim removed 3 bases at V and 2 bases at J, leaving 10 bases unmatched. Germline CDR1 LGHNA, CDR2 YNFKEQ. This rearrangement joins TRBV4-2 to TRBJ1-3; TRBD1 agrees at 7 bases. The material sequenced was peripheral blood. This sequence originates from a human donor with acute or convalescent COVID-19. The donor label of this sample is uncertain. The CDR3 spells CASSHFGQAETGNTIYF. CDR3 sequence (DNA): TGTGCCAGCAGCCACTTTGGACAGGCGGAGACTGGAAACACCATATATTTT.